This TCR beta chain was retrieved from a study of post-analysis software for immune sequencing data. Overall study results and limits: TRBV5-6, TRBV5-1 and TRBV20-1 belonged to a set of a handful of TRBV segments that were more frequent in patients than controls.

Prepared libraries of TCR beta cDNA carried unique molecular identifiers. TCRdb called the PCR reads again in MiXCR, with one record for every CDR3 protein. The sample has about half a million distinct CDR3 sequences, less than 40% seen once; the top ten hold approximately 6%. With respect to this clonotype: Its antigen is as yet unknown.

The CDR3 is made up of 16 amino acids. Trimming removed 0 bases from V and 0 bases from J, with 14 bases in between. Germline values: CDR1 DFQATT, CDR2 SNEGSKA (reference sequence). This chain links TRBV20-1 with TRBJ2-5; D unclear. This TCR was recovered from a girl aged 2-17 years with multiple sclerosis. Sequencing input: blood. The CDR3 sequence is CSARDRRTWYQETQYF. CDR3 nucleotide sequence: TGCAGTGCTAGAGATAGGAGAACCTGGTACCAAGAGACCCAGTACTTC.